This T cell receptor (beta chain) was recorded in a study of control samples from healthy donors and cancer patients. To note about this clone: A much larger clone differs by one base, so this may be a read error. Other DNA sequences of this sample code for an identical CDR3.

The trim removed 2 bases at V and 0 bases at J, leaving 3 bases unmatched. Germline V gene lookup returns CDR1 MNHNS and CDR2 SASEGT. The CDR3 is made up of 16 amino acids. Profiling relied on immunoSEQ multiplex PCR, and the TCRdb table lists in-frame clones only, not all of them. The table includes 25,000 to 35,000 clones, approximately 87% detected once. The V gene is TRBV6-1, the J gene TRBJ1-4, with TRBD1 matching over 7 bases. This sequence was found in a woman aged 40-49 years with lung cancer. The sample was PBMCs. CDR3 bases: TGTGCCAGCAGTGAATGGACAGGCCCAACTAATGAAAAACTGTTTTTT. It codes for CASSEWTGPTNEKLFF.